This entry lists 28 T cell receptor beta chains sequenced from one sample in a study of cytotoxic CD8 clonotypes in ibrutinib-treated CLL. Data came from immunoSEQ multiplex PCR; TCRdb stores just in-frame clones and leaves some out. The sample shows 110,000 to 150,000 clones, about 80% of them seen only once. The specimen was PBMCs, collected after 24 months of ibrutinib treatment. These receptors originate from a human donor with chronic lymphocytic leukemia.

This chain joins TRBV6-5 and TRBJ1-6; D gene unclear. The V gene's germline CDR1 is MNHEY and CDR2 SVGAGI. The V gene lost 4 bases and the J gene lost 0 bases, with 10 bases spanning the gap. The CDR3 extends over 16 amino acids. The CDR3 DNA sequence: TGTGCCAGCAGTTCGGTAGGCCCCTCCTATAATTCACCCCTCCACTTT. This encodes CASSSVGPSYNSPLHF.

This clone was seen only once. V is TRBV5-6 and J is TRBJ2-7; 11 bases align to TRBD1. The CDR3 spans 15 residues. Trimming cost V 4 bases and J 6 bases; bases outside gene matches: 9. The germline gives CDR1 SGHDT, CDR2 YYEEEE. CDR3 in amino acids: CASSPVVGTGGEQYF. DNA for the CDR3: TGTGCCAGCAGCCCTGTGGTGGGGACAGGGGGCGAGCAGTACTTC.

The chain recombines TRBV2 with TRBJ2-3; 8 nucleotides line up with TRBD2. Losses at the gene ends were 6 bases for V and 0 bases for J; bases not matched to a gene: 2. The CDR3 is 14 residues long. Germline V gene data show CDR1 as SNHLY and CDR2 as FYNNEI. The CDR3 spells CASRGGRSTDTQYF. CDR3 DNA: TGTGCCAGCAGGGGCGGGAGGAGCACAGATACGCAGTATTTT.

The chain links TRBV5-1 to TRBJ1-3; D not certain. Trimming removed 2 bases from V and 0 bases from J, with 3 bases in between. Germline loops: CDR1 SGHRS, CDR2 YFSETQ. The length of the CDR3 is 13 residues. CDR3 coding DNA: TGCGCCAGCAGCTTTGGCTCTGGAAACACCATATATTTT. Protein: CASSFGSGNTIYF.

This sequence joins TRBV4-3 and TRBJ2-7; no reliable D call. The ends were cut back, 0 bases at V and 3 bases at J, with 21 bases in the middle. CDR3 length equals 18 residues. Looked up from germline, CDR1 is LGHNA and CDR2 is YSLEER. The CDR3 bases are TGCGCCAGCAGCCAAGATCGGTCCAGACGCCTCCAATACTACGAGCAGTACTTC. The encoded protein is CASSQDRSRRLQYYEQYF.

The gene calls are TRBV7-8 and TRBJ2-2, with a tentative D call TRBD2 (6 bases). The CDR3 length is 14 residues. Trimming took 3 bases from V and 13 from J, leaving 18 bases between them. CDR1 and CDR2 from the germline V gene are SGHVS and FQNEAQ. This chain's CDR3 is CASSLLSGSARLFF. CDR3 in DNA: TGTGCCAGCAGCTTGCTCAGCGGGTCAGCTAGGCTGTTTTTT.

The chain is built from TRBV7-2 and TRBJ1-2; D is possibly TRBD1 (6 bases). CDR3 size: 14 residues. Germline CDR1 SGHTA, CDR2 FQGNSA. Trimming pared 3 bases from V and 3 bases from J, leaving 11 bases between. In nucleotides, the CDR3 is TGTGCCAGCAGCTTTGGGGGCGCGGACTATGGCTACACCTTC. Translated, it gives CASSFGGADYGYTF.

This sequence joins TRBV28 and TRBJ1-3, with D tentatively TRBD1 (5 bases). This CDR3 contains 16 residues. CDR1 is MDHEN and CDR2 is SYDVKM in the germline V gene. V dropped 2 bases and J dropped 0 bases, with 11 bases sitting between them. The CDR3 sequence: CASSLTGRISGNTIYF. CDR3 bases: TGTGCCAGCAGTTTAACAGGCCGCATCTCTGGAAACACCATATATTTT.

The rearrangement uses TRBV10-3 and TRBJ2-7; 10 nucleotides align to TRBD1. Germline V gives CDR1 ENHRY, CDR2 SYGVKD. This CDR3 is 15 amino acids long. V shed 7 bases, J shed 2 bases, and the junction held 8 bases outside the gene matches. The CDR3 loop reads CAIMAGTGVAYEQYF. The CDR3 DNA reads TGTGCCATCATGGCCGGGACAGGGGTCGCCTACGAGCAGTACTTC.

J is TRBJ1-1 and V is TRBV7-9; D gene uncertain. CDR1 and CDR2 (germline): SEHNR, FQNEAQ (reference sequence). This CDR3 contains 17 residues. V was trimmed by 2 bases and J by 0 bases, leaving 16 bases between them. CDR3 nucleotides: TGTGCCAGCAGCTTAAATAGGGAGGTGGGAGTGAACACTGAAGCTTTCTTT. Translating it yields CASSLNREVGVNTEAFF.

V is TRBV10-3 and J is TRBJ1-1; a possible D gene is TRBD1 (6 bases). This CDR3 spans 14 amino acids. Germline loops: CDR1 ENHRY, CDR2 SYGVKD. With 6 bases removed from V and 7 bases from J, the gap between germline ends came to 18 bases. CDR3 in DNA: TGTGCCATCAGGCCCGGGGGGGGCCATGGTGAAGCTTTCTTT. Translation: CAIRPGGGHGEAFF.

Turning to this clone: The junction departs from germline at one end; a sequencing error may be responsible. This rearrangement joins TRBV7-7 to TRBJ2-1; tentative D call: TRBD1 (6 bases). Germline CDR1 and CDR2: SSHAT and FNYEAQ (reference sequence). The CDR3 covers 13 residues. The CDR3 DNA follows: TGTGCTAGCAGCCCGGGCGGTGGGGGCCATCAGTTCTTC. Amino acid sequence: CASSPGGGGHQFF.

This chain links TRBV6-5 with TRBJ2-7, with 7 nucleotides matching TRBD1. From germline, CDR1 is MNHEY and CDR2 SVGAGI. This CDR3 contains 14 residues. V was clipped by 6 bases and J by 0 bases; unmatched bases: 5. CDR3 sequence reads: CASRPGQDSYEQYF. The CDR3 coding sequence is TGTGCCAGCAGACCCGGACAGGACTCCTACGAGCAGTACTTC.

This rearrangement joins TRBV11-3 to TRBJ1-1; D not resolved. This CDR3 has 15 residues. Germline V gives CDR1 SGHNT, CDR2 YENEEA. Deletions cut 1 base from V and 3 bases from J, with 12 bases between. As DNA, the CDR3 is TGTGCCAGCAGCTTAGTGTCAGGAGACCACACTGAAGCTTTCTTT. Its translation: CASSLVSGDHTEAFF.

This clone was detected a few times. The chain is built from TRBV11-2 and TRBJ1-3; 9 nucleotides match TRBD1. Trimming removed 5 bases from V and 4 bases from J; junction bases left unmatched: 6. Germline V lookup: CDR1 SGHAT, CDR2 FQNNGV. The CDR3 totals 15 residues. CDR3 loop: CASSPWTGEGNTIYF. The CDR3, as DNA: TGTGCCAGCAGCCCCTGGACAGGGGAAGGAAACACCATATATTTT.

The CDR3 region has the DNA TGTGCCAGCTCCCCGACAGGGGGTCAAGTTGAAAAACTGTTTTTT. Residues: CASSPTGGQVEKLFF. The rearrangement links TRBV18 to TRBJ1-4; TRBD1 aligns across 9 bases. V was pared by 6 bases and J by 7 bases, with 9 bases of the junction left unmatched. The CDR3 loop spans 15 amino acids. CDR1 KGHSH and CDR2 LQKENI come from the germline V gene.

V and J are TRBV9 and TRBJ2-2, with a tentative D call TRBD1 (5 bases). The germline V and J ends were trimmed by 4 bases and 6 bases, with 19 bases remaining between them. CDR1 is SGDLS, CDR2 YYNGEE, per germline. This CDR3 contains 16 residues. This CDR3 reads CASSQVGPGMAGELFF. The CDR3, as DNA: TGTGCCAGCAGCCAGGTGGGGCCAGGGATGGCCGGGGAGCTGTTTTTT.

V gene TRBV7-9 combines with J gene TRBJ1-1, with TRBD1 as a possible D gene (5 bases). CDR3 length equals 16 residues. The germline CDR1 and CDR2 sequences are SEHNR and FQNEAQ (reference sequence). Between the trimmed V and J ends, which lost 5 bases and 3 bases, there was a span of 19 bases. The CDR3 here is CASSQDWRQGHTEAFF. DNA of the CDR3: TGTGCCAGCAGCCAAGATTGGAGGCAGGGCCACACTGAAGCTTTCTTT.

The chain couples TRBV5-5 to TRBJ2-5; the D gene is possibly TRBD2 (6 bases). V lost 2 bases to trimming and J lost 4 bases, with 15 bases between them. Germline loops: CDR1 SGHKS, CDR2 YYEKEE (reference sequence). The CDR3 is 15 residues long. The DNA for the CDR3 is TGTGCCAGCAGCTTCTTTGGACTGGGGGGAGAGACCCAGTACTTC. This encodes CASSFFGLGGETQYF.

The rearrangement joins TRBV15 to TRBJ1-5; a weak D match, TRBD1 (6 bases). V lost 0 bases and J 2 bases, leaving 11 bases between the germline ends. CDR3 size: 16 residues. CDR1 is LNHNV and CDR2 is YYDKDF in the germline V gene (reference sequence). CDR3 sequence reads: CATSRDRGQGNQPQHF. The CDR3 DNA sequence: TGTGCCACCAGCAGAGATCGGGGGCAGGGCAATCAGCCCCAGCATTTT.

This clone showed up just a few times. This chain uses TRBV7-2 with TRBJ1-3; D gene uncertain. Germline lookup yields CDR1 SGHTA and CDR2 FQGNSA. The CDR3 covers 13 residues. The V end was cut by 5 bases, the J end by 4 bases, with 9 bases between. CDR3 amino acids: CASSPASGNTIYF. The CDR3, as DNA: TGTGCCAGCAGCCCGGCCAGCGGAAACACCATATATTTT.

This chain joins TRBV7-9 and TRBJ1-4, with 10 bases identical to TRBD1. Germline V lookup: CDR1 SEHNR, CDR2 FQNEAQ (reference sequence). The CDR3 consists of 14 residues. J was trimmed by 5 bases and V by 10 bases; bases with no gene match: 7. This CDR3 reads CATGQGVPNEKLFF. CDR3 bases: TGTGCCACCGGACAGGGGGTTCCGAATGAAAAACTGTTTTTT.

The V call is TRBV11-2, the J call TRBJ1-1; D perhaps matches TRBD1 (6 bases). CDR1 and CDR2 from the germline V gene are SGHAT and FQNNGV. The CDR3 sequence is 13 residues long. V shed 5 bases and J shed 8 bases, with 15 bases lying between them. This chain's CDR3 is CASSPRVDREAFF. In nucleotides, the CDR3 is TGTGCCAGCAGCCCAAGGGTGGACAGAGAAGCTTTCTTT.

This clone was observed a handful of times. This chain uses TRBV27 with TRBJ2-3, with TRBD2 matching 9 bases. CDR1 and CDR2 from the germline V gene are MNHEY and SMNVEV (reference sequence). V lost 0 bases and J lost 4; bases outside the gene matches: 2. This CDR3 has 15 amino acids. CDR3: CASSLSRGGPDTQYF. The DNA of the CDR3 is TGTGCCAGCAGTTTATCGCGGGGGGGGCCAGATACGCAGTATTTT.

This clone was recorded only once. The chain joins TRBV6-6 to TRBJ1-5; D unclear. This CDR3 region has 14 residues. The germline CDR1 and CDR2 sequences are MNHNY and SVGAGI (reference sequence). V was trimmed by 2 bases and J by 6 bases, leaving 11 bases between them. The CDR3 protein is CASSYGRRGQPQHF. The CDR3 coding sequence is TGTGCCAGCAGTTACGGCAGGCGAGGTCAGCCCCAGCATTTT.

This rearrangement joins TRBV11-2 to TRBJ1-4; 10 bases are a match to TRBD1. CDR1 and CDR2 (germline): SGHAT, FQNNGV. The CDR3 is 14 amino acids. The V and J ends lost 5 bases and 8 bases, in that order; junction bases with no gene match: 5. DNA of the CDR3: TGTGCCAGCAGCCAAGGACAGGGGGGAGAAAAACTGTTTTTT. As protein: CASSQGQGGEKLFF.

This chain connects TRBV4-3 to TRBJ1-5; 9 positions agree with TRBD1. CDR3 length: 14 residues. The V gene end was trimmed by 3 bases and the J gene end by 11 bases; junction bases not matched to a gene: 8. Germline V lookup: CDR1 LGHNA, CDR2 YSLEER. The CDR3 region is CASSQGTGSEAQHF. CDR3 coding DNA: TGCGCCAGCAGCCAGGGGACAGGGTCTGAGGCCCAGCATTTT.

The chain couples TRBV7-2 to TRBJ1-6; D perhaps matches TRBD1 (6 bases). Trimming took off 5 bases at V and 14 bases at J, with 13 bases between the two ends. Germline V gene sequence: CDR1 SGHTA, CDR2 FQGNSA. This CDR3 spans 12 amino acids. The CDR3 protein is CASSTQGLALHF. CDR3 DNA sequence: TGTGCCAGCAGCACTCAGGGGTTGGCCCTCCACTTT.